This entry is about one T cell receptor beta chain. Antigen unknown. The sample is drawn from a study of cytomegalovirus exposure and HLA in healthy donors. Primers for the PCR totalled 60 Vbeta and 13 Jbeta. Some clones are missing from TCRdb's copy, which holds only in-frame ones; the method was immunoSEQ multiplex PCR. Among about 270,000 clones listed, around 65% were seen once. Findings of the study overall: Researchers reported in a later analysis that common viral pathogens appeared linked to several top clusters.

The CDR3 has 13 residues. Trimming at V came to 5 bases and at J to 8 bases, leaving 8 bases not matched to a gene. The germline V gene encodes CDR1 SGHRS and CDR2 YFSETQ. The clonotype comes from a female donor in good health and CMV-seronegative. This chain uses TRBV5-1 with TRBJ2-5; 8 positions match TRBD2. Sequencing input: PBMCs. The DNA for the CDR3 is TGCGCCAGCAGTCCCCGCCGGGGGGGTACCCAGTACTTC. Encoded protein: CASSPRRGGTQYF. Using reference TRBV5-1 and TRBJ2-5 for the parts outside the CDR3, the full variable domain is KAGVTQTPRYLIKTRGQQVTLSCSPISGHRSVSWYQQTPGQGLQFLFEYFSETQRNKGNFPGRFSGRQFSNSRSEMNVSTLELGDSALYLCASSPRRGGTQYFGPGTRLLVL.